Each of the 28 T cell receptor beta chains below was sequenced from the same sample in a study of CD8+CD57+ T cells in acquired aplastic anemia (dated by TCRdb to 2016 to 2019). The sequencing machine was an Illumina HiSeq 2000. TCR beta VDJ combination and CDR3 sequence profiling used genomic DNA as the template. The raw public data were reprocessed by TCRdb itself: fastp quality trimming at Q25, MiXCR clonotype calling, in-frame beta chains only. Each entry is one CDR3 protein sequence, shown with its most common DNA and genes. For this sample there are approximately 470,000 distinct CDR3 sequences; 25% to 40% appear just once. The biggest ten clones account for less than 0.85% of the sample. Flow cytometry had shown CD8+CD57+ cell expansion in the patients selected for sequencing. Sequencing was performed on sorted CD4+, CD8+, or CD8+CD57+ T cells (not recorded which) from PBMCs. The receptors shown here come from a human donor with aplastic anemia.

This clonotype occurred a few times. V is TRBV19 and J is TRBJ2-1; TRBD1 matches at 7 bases. Germline lookup yields CDR1 LNHDA and CDR2 SQIVND (reference sequence). Germline trimming cut 9 bases from V and 1 base from J; bases unmatched to any gene: 9. The CDR3 runs 15 residues. As DNA, the CDR3 is TGTGCCAGCACCCGACAGGGATCGTCCTACAATGAGCAGTTCTTC. Protein sequence: CASTRQGSSYNEQFF.

The V call is TRBV6-1, the J call TRBJ2-5; D possibly uses TRBD1 or TRBD2 (6 bases each). Germline CDR1 and CDR2: MNHNS and SASEGT. Trimming cost V 3 bases and J 4 bases, with 21 bases left between them. This CDR3 has 17 residues. CDR3 nucleotide sequence: TGTGCCAGCAGTGACCCCCAGGGGAGGCCTGTAGGAGAGACCCAGTACTTC. Translation gives CASSDPQGRPVGETQYF.

J is TRBJ1-5 and V is TRBV30, with a possible D match to TRBD1 (5 bases). There are 14 residues in the CDR3. Germline V gene data show CDR1 as GTSNPN and CDR2 as SVGIG (reference sequence). V lost 0 bases, J lost 2 bases, and 8 bases lay in between. The CDR3 here is CAWSVGDGNQPQHF. CDR3 DNA: TGTGCCTGGAGTGTGGGGGACGGCAATCAGCCCCAGCATTTT.

A single count supports this clonotype. The rearrangement links TRBV25-1 to TRBJ1-2; D gene uncertain. The CDR3 totals 15 residues. Germline-derived CDR1 and CDR2 are MGHDK and SYGVNS. The germline V and J ends were trimmed by 3 bases and 6 bases, with 17 bases remaining between them. The CDR3 DNA is TGTGCCAGCAGTGATGAGTACGACACGCTCCATGGCTACACCTTC. This encodes CASSDEYDTLHGYTF.

The table lists this clonotype with many counts. DNA of the CDR3: TGCGCCAGCAGCCAAGATAGAGGGAGCAGGGCTGGAAACACCATATATTTT. Encoded protein: CASSQDRGSRAGNTIYF. The genes are TRBV4-3 and TRBJ1-3, with D tentatively TRBD1 (5 bases). This CDR3 is built from 17 residues. V lost 0 bases and J lost 2, with 14 bases in between. Looked up from germline, CDR1 is LGHNA and CDR2 is YSLEER.

The table lists this clonotype with many counts. This chain joins TRBV2 and TRBJ2-7; perhaps TRBD2 as D (6 bases). The germline gives CDR1 SNHLY, CDR2 FYNNEI. CDR3 size: 14 residues. V was clipped by 3 bases and J by 3 bases, with 12 bases between them. CDR3 in DNA: TGTGCCAGCAGTGACCAGACTAGACTCTACGAGCAGTACTTC. Protein product: CASSDQTRLYEQYF.

In its sample, this clonotype was seen many times. This rearrangement joins TRBV19 to TRBJ2-7; 10 positions match TRBD1. The CDR3 sequence is 14 residues long. After removal of 3 bases from V and 5 bases from J, the junction contained 4 bases not matched to a gene. Per the germline V gene, CDR1 is LNHDA and CDR2 is SQIVND (reference sequence). The CDR3 region is CASSIRDRGHEQYF. The CDR3 DNA reads as TGTGCCAGTAGTATCCGGGACAGGGGCCACGAGCAGTACTTC.

The chain has TRBV20-1 and TRBJ2-3; D remains unclear. The germline V gene encodes CDR1 DFQATT and CDR2 SNEGSKA (reference sequence). Trimming left V 5 bases short and J 4 bases short, with 16 bases between. This CDR3 has 14 residues. This CDR3 reads CSADLDGPSDTQYF. DNA for the CDR3: TGCAGTGCTGACTTGGACGGTCCGTCAGATACGCAGTATTTT.

This clonotype showed up many times. The chain couples TRBV29-1 to TRBJ1-1; 7 nucleotides match TRBD1. The CDR3 totals 15 residues. After removal of 4 bases from V and 5 bases from J, the junction contained 13 bases not matched to a gene. Germline V lookup: CDR1 SQVTM, CDR2 ANQGSEA. DNA for the CDR3: TGCAGCGTTGGTGGACAGGAGGGGTTTGGAACTGAAGCTTTCTTT. Encoded protein: CSVGGQEGFGTEAFF.

The chain recombines TRBV12-3 or TRBV12-4 with TRBJ1-1; unclear D gene. This CDR3 is 12 amino acids long. V lost 3 bases, J lost 5 bases, and 7 bases lay in between. CDR3 nucleotide sequence: TGTGCCAGCAGTTTTGGGGAAACTGAAGCTTTCTTT. Amino acid sequence: CASSFGETEAFF.

A remark on this clonotype: A clone one base away is much larger, so this may be a read error. The chain is built from TRBV2 and TRBJ2-7; 8 bases fit TRBD2. There are 15 residues in the CDR3. CDR1 is SNHLY and CDR2 is FYNNEI in the germline V gene. CDR3 nucleotide sequence: TGTGCCGGCAGGAAACTAGCGGCTAGCTCCTACGAGCAGTACTTC. It specifies CAGRKLAASSYEQYF.

The V gene is TRBV2, the J gene TRBJ2-7, with a tentative D call TRBD2 (6 bases). The length of the CDR3 is 14 residues. Germline V gene sequence: CDR1 SNHLY, CDR2 FYNNEI. Trimming took off 8 bases at V and 3 bases at J, with 17 bases between the two ends. The DNA for the CDR3 is TGTGCCAGCTGGGGCGCGGGGAAGTACTACGAGCAGTACTTC. As protein: CASWGAGKYYEQYF.

The chain employs TRBV5-1 and TRBJ2-7; TRBD2 matches at 10 bases. Germline V gene lookup returns CDR1 SGHRS and CDR2 YFSETQ. The length of the CDR3 is 15 residues. The junction had 12 bases not matched to a gene; V was cut back by 5 bases and J by 7 bases. CDR3: CASRNLAGEGKEQYF. CDR3 sequence (DNA): TGCGCCAGCAGAAATCTAGCGGGAGAGGGCAAAGAGCAGTACTTC.

The chain uses TRBV5-6 and TRBJ2-1; TRBD1 might be the D (5 bases). The V and J ends lost 3 bases and 6 bases respectively, with 10 bases between them. Germline CDR1 SGHDT, CDR2 YYEEEE. The CDR3 covers 13 residues. The CDR3 nucleotides read TGTGCCAGCAGCTCCATTCAGGGCAATGAGCAGTTCTTC. This codes for CASSSIQGNEQFF. Complete variable domain (other parts from reference TRBV5-6 and TRBJ2-1): DAGVTQSPTHLIKTRGQQVTLRCSPKSGHDTVSWYQQALGQGPQFIFQYYEEEERQRGNFPDRFSGHQFPNYSSELNVNALLLGDSALYLCASSSIQGNEQFFGPGTRLTVL.

The chain combines TRBV3-1 with TRBJ2-7; 7 positions match TRBD2. The V gene's germline CDR1 is LGHDT and CDR2 YNNKEL (reference sequence). CDR3 length: 15 amino acids. The V and J ends lost 0 bases and 5 bases, in that order; junction bases with no gene match: 7. CDR3 bases: TGTGCCAGCAGCCAAGATCGGGGGGTGTGGAACGAGCAGTACTTC. Its protein product is CASSQDRGVWNEQYF.

This clonotype has just a few counts. This chain joins TRBV25-1 and TRBJ2-7; 11 positions match TRBD1. CDR1 is MGHDK and CDR2 is SYGVNS in the germline V gene. The CDR3 is 13 amino acids. V gave up 6 bases and J gave up 4 bases; unmatched junction bases: 2. Here the CDR3 DNA reads TGTGCCAGCAGCGGACAGGGGGCTTACGAGCAGTACTTC. Translating gives CASSGQGAYEQYF.

This clonotype was observed many times. The genes are TRBV9 and TRBJ1-6; perhaps TRBD1 as D (5 bases). CDR3 length: 15 residues. The V gene lost 3 bases and the J gene lost 7 bases, with 14 bases spanning the gap. Germline V gene data show CDR1 as SGDLS and CDR2 as YYNGEE. CDR3 region: CASSGMGRSNSPLHF. The CDR3 DNA reads as TGTGCCAGCAGCGGCATGGGACGGTCAAATTCACCCCTCCACTTT.

This clonotype has just a few counts. This chain joins TRBV20-1 and TRBJ2-3; D is perhaps TRBD1 (6 bases). CDR1 and CDR2 (germline): DFQATT, SNEGSKA (reference sequence). V was clipped by 2 bases and J by 2 bases, with 14 bases between them. The CDR3 runs to 15 residues. CDR3 protein: CSARNPGQNTDTQYF. CDR3 nucleotides: TGCAGTGCTAGAAACCCCGGACAGAACACAGATACGCAGTATTTT.

The chain employs TRBV2 and TRBJ1-2, with 8 bases aligning to TRBD1. With 5 bases clipped from V and 2 bases from J, the junction kept 16 bases outside the gene matches. Per germline, CDR1 SNHLY and CDR2 FYNNEI. The CDR3 consists of 18 residues. The CDR3 here is CASSSIAPDRGGNYGYTF. The CDR3 nucleotides read TGTGCCAGCAGTTCAATCGCTCCCGACAGGGGAGGAAACTATGGCTACACCTTC.

The V and J genes are TRBV6-1 and TRBJ2-1; 7 bases align to TRBD2. This CDR3 contains 16 residues. Germline CDR1 and CDR2: MNHNS and SASEGT. V shed 5 bases, J shed 10 bases, and the junction held 17 bases outside the gene matches. The CDR3 protein is CASSLPRDYIDLEQFF. The CDR3 nucleotides are TGTGCCAGCAGTCTACCACGGGACTACATCGACTTGGAGCAGTTCTTC.

This clonotype occurred a few times. The chain is built from TRBV12-3 or TRBV12-4 and TRBJ2-7; D is ambiguous. The CDR3 has 16 amino acids. V gave up 6 bases and J gave up 0 bases, with 18 bases separating them. CDR3: CASSARRLPSSYEQYF. CDR3 DNA: TGTGCCAGCAGCGCCAGACGGCTACCGAGCTCCTACGAGCAGTACTTC.

The chain couples TRBV7-3 to TRBJ2-7; 9 nucleotides match TRBD2. Germline CDR1 SGHTA, CDR2 FQGTGA. The CDR3 spans 18 residues. With 2 bases clipped from V and 6 bases from J, the junction kept 17 bases outside the gene matches. The CDR3 is CASSLLAGQNTGELEQYF. In DNA, the CDR3 is TGTGCCAGCAGCTTACTAGCGGGACAGAACACCGGGGAGCTCGAGCAGTACTTC.

This rearrangement joins TRBV24-1 to TRBJ1-1; D call uncertain. The V end was cut by 5 bases, the J end by 5 bases, with 11 bases between. In germline, CDR1 is KGHDR, CDR2 SFDVKD. The CDR3 consists of 13 residues. This CDR3 reads CATSALTKTEAFF. CDR3 DNA sequence: TGTGCCACCAGTGCCCTGACAAAGACTGAAGCTTTCTTT.

This clonotype was seen more than once but under ten times. The chain combines TRBV25-1 with TRBJ2-2; D is undetermined. CDR1 and CDR2 from the germline V gene are MGHDK and SYGVNS. V dropped 6 bases and J dropped 5 bases, with 13 bases sitting between them. The CDR3 contains 14 residues. This CDR3 is CASSSKELTGELFF. The CDR3, as DNA: TGTGCCAGCAGCTCGAAGGAGTTAACCGGGGAGCTGTTTTTT.

This clonotype was counted a single time. Given a much more abundant clone one base away, this may be a read error. This chain connects TRBV5-1 to TRBJ1-2; 12 nucleotides align to TRBD1. There are 13 residues in the CDR3. Germline CDR1 SGHRS, CDR2 YFSETQ. V was pared by 7 bases and J by 7 bases, with 5 bases of the junction left unmatched. CDR3 region: CASSRDRGRGYTF. CDR3 bases: TGCGCCAGCTCCCGGGACAGGGGGCGTGGCTACACCTTC.

This clonotype was picked up many times. The CDR3 DNA sequence: TGTGCCAGTAGTACCCCTACGAATGAGCAGTTCTTC. Protein sequence: CASSTPTNEQFF. The chain recombines TRBV19 with TRBJ2-1; D is undetermined. Between the trimmed V and J ends, which lost 4 bases and 7 bases, there was a span of 8 bases. From germline, CDR1 is LNHDA and CDR2 SQIVND (reference sequence). This CDR3 is 12 amino acids long.

This clonotype was detected ten times or more. J is TRBJ2-7 and V is TRBV20-1; 10 nucleotides align to TRBD2. The germline CDR1 and CDR2 sequences are DFQATT and SNEGSKA (reference sequence). With V trimmed by 3 bases and J by 7 bases, 9 bases remained unmatched. The length of the CDR3 is 14 residues. The CDR3 sequence: CSASGTSVVLEQYF. The CDR3 DNA reads as TGCAGTGCTAGTGGGACTAGCGTTGTCCTGGAGCAGTACTTC.

In this sample, this clonotype turned up many times. The chain is built from TRBV9 and TRBJ2-5; D is tentatively TRBD1 or TRBD2 (6 bases each). This CDR3 has 16 residues. Germline V gene data show CDR1 as SGDLS and CDR2 as YYNGEE. V was cut by 3 bases and J by 5 bases, with 20 bases left in between. The CDR3 reads CASSEASGEGGETQYF. In nucleotides, the CDR3 is TGTGCCAGCAGCGAGGCTTCAGGGGAAGGGGGGGAGACCCAGTACTTC.